The 25 T cell receptor beta chains in this list originate from one sample, sequenced in a study of Graves' ophthalmopathy and Graves' hyperthyroidism. RNA transcripts provided the template for amplifying TCR beta CDR3 regions. The first-round RT-PCR employed HTBI primers together with the Qiagen OneStep RT-PCR kit. A multiplex PCR was then performed as the second round. TCRdb processed the multiplex PCR reads anew with MiXCR; each CDR3 protein has one entry. The data hold 300,000 to 400,000 distinct CDR3 sequences, with roughly 17% observed a single time. The sequenced sample was peripheral blood. The receptors here all came from an adult woman with stable Graves' hyperthyroidism.

This clonotype has a count of ten or more. The CDR3: CASSFWGGGQHSQYF. The CDR3 DNA reads as TGTGCCAGCAGTTTTTGGGGGGGTGGACAGCATTCCCAGTACTTC. V and J are TRBV28 and TRBJ2-5, with a tentative D call TRBD2 (7 bases). Germline V gives CDR1 MDHEN, CDR2 SYDVKM. The CDR3 is 15 amino acids. Trimming stripped 3 bases from V and 9 bases from J, with 20 bases between.

The chain recombines TRBV25-1 with TRBJ2-7, with TRBD2 as a possible D gene (5 bases). CDR3 length: 13 residues. The germline V gene has CDR1 MGHDK and CDR2 SYGVNS. Trimming cost V 3 bases and J 4 bases, with 10 bases left between them. The CDR3 DNA reads as TGTGCCAGCAGTGATCTTGGGGAGTACGAGCAGTACTTC. It yields the protein CASSDLGEYEQYF.

This clonotype was picked up many times. The CDR3 DNA reads as TGTGCCAGCAGTTTAACCCCGCGGGGTGTAAGCCACGAGCAGTACTTC. Its protein product is CASSLTPRGVSHEQYF. The chain is built from TRBV27 and TRBJ2-7; tentatively, D is TRBD2 (6 bases). Germline-derived CDR1 and CDR2 are MNHEY and SMNVEV (reference sequence). CDR3 length: 16 amino acids. The V end was cut by 2 bases, the J end by 5 bases, with 19 bases between.

This clonotype was observed at least ten times. The V and J genes are TRBV24-1 and TRBJ2-5; TRBD1 might be the D (6 bases). Trimming pared 4 bases from V and 2 bases from J, leaving 10 bases between. Germline loops: CDR1 KGHDR, CDR2 SFDVKD. The CDR3 totals 14 residues. In nucleotides, the CDR3 is TGTGCCACCAGTGAAACCGGGACACAAGAGACCCAGTACTTC. As protein: CATSETGTQETQYF.

This clonotype was seen a handful of times. The V call is TRBV7-3, the J call TRBJ1-2; TRBD1 matches 7 bases. From germline, CDR1 is SGHTA and CDR2 FQGTGA. The CDR3 contains 14 residues. With 5 bases clipped from V and 7 bases from J, the junction kept 10 bases outside the gene matches. The CDR3 sequence is CASSQGAGGIGYTF. CDR3 in DNA: TGTGCCAGCAGCCAAGGGGCAGGGGGAATTGGCTACACCTTC. Based on the CDR3 plus reference TRBV7-3 and TRBJ1-2, the full variable domain is GAGVSQTPSNKVTEKGKYVELRCDPISGHTALYWYRQSLGQGPEFLIYFQGTGAADDSGLPNDRFFAVRPEGSVSTLKIQRTERGDSAVYLCASSQGAGGIGYTFGSGTRLTVV.

This chain joins TRBV20-1 and TRBJ1-1; 8 bases are a match to TRBD1. CDR3 length: 13 amino acids. The germline V gene encodes CDR1 DFQATT and CDR2 SNEGSKA (reference sequence). The V and J ends lost 5 bases and 4 bases, in that order; junction bases with no gene match: 6. CDR3 coding DNA: TGCAGTGCTCATATCGACAGGGGCACTGAAGCTTTCTTT. Its translation is CSAHIDRGTEAFF.

This clonotype was counted ten times or more. The chain uses TRBV12-3 or TRBV12-4 and TRBJ2-4, with D perhaps TRBD1 (6 bases). The CDR3 is made up of 13 amino acids. Trimming removed 5 bases from V and 4 bases from J, with 9 bases in between. The CDR3 sequence is CASSTGSKNIQYF. The CDR3 bases are TGTGCCAGCAGTACAGGGTCAAAAAACATTCAGTACTTC.

This clonotype was detected many times. This chain joins TRBV11-2 and TRBJ2-4; D call uncertain. The germline V gene encodes CDR1 SGHAT and CDR2 FQNNGV. V dropped 6 bases and J dropped 1 base, with 10 bases sitting between them. CDR3 size: 14 residues. CDR3 sequence (DNA): TGTGCCAGCAGGGACGGGCCGGCCAAAAACATTCAGTACTTC. Amino acid sequence: CASRDGPAKNIQYF.

Turning to this clonotype: Since a much larger clone is just one base distant, this may be a read error. The gene calls are TRBV6-2 or TRBV6-3 and TRBJ2-7; the D gene is possibly TRBD1 (5 bases). CDR3 length: 14 residues. Germline CDR1 MNHEY, CDR2 SVGEGT. The CDR3 DNA reads as TGTGCCAGCGGTTATAGGGGTTACTCCTACGAGCAGTACTTC. Translating gives CASGYRGYSYEQYF.

This clonotype has ten or more counts. V and J are TRBV6-5 and TRBJ2-7; 8 bases map to TRBD1. The CDR3 length is 15 residues. The ends lost 2 bases at V and 0 bases at J; junction bases unmatched: 3. The germline V gene encodes CDR1 MNHEY and CDR2 SVGAGI. CDR3 nucleotide sequence: TGTGCCAGCAGTTACGGGACAGGCGTCTCCTACGAGCAGTACTTC. This sequence encodes CASSYGTGVSYEQYF.

This clonotype has a handful of counts. The chain employs TRBV4-1 and TRBJ2-7; 7 bases map to TRBD2. The junction had 4 bases not matched to a gene; V was cut back by 2 bases and J by 6 bases. Looked up from germline, CDR1 is MGHRA and CDR2 is YSYEKL. The CDR3 totals 13 residues. In DNA form, the CDR3 reads TGCGCCAGCAGCCAACCCGGGGAGGGCGAGCAGTACTTC. It is translated as CASSQPGEGEQYF.

This clonotype was observed a single time. This sequence may be a read error, since a much larger clone differs from it by one base. In this CDR3 the conserved last residue, phenylalanine or tryptophan, is missing, so a read error is likely. This chain joins TRBV11-1 and TRBJ1-2; a weak D match, TRBD1 (6 bases). CDR1 is SGHAT, CDR2 FQDESV, per germline (reference sequence). The V end lost 5 bases, the J end lost 4 bases, and 20 bases lay between the germline ends. The length of the CDR3 is 16 residues. The DNA of the CDR3 is TGTGCCAGCAGCAGGGGGACGGGCCCCCTTATCTATGGCTACACCGTC. Its translation: CASSRGTGPLIYGYTV.

There are many counts of this clonotype. The rearrangement uses TRBV25-1 and TRBJ1-3, with D unclear. The CDR3 contains 11 residues. The V end was cut by 7 bases, the J end by 8 bases, with 9 bases between. Germline lookup yields CDR1 MGHDK and CDR2 SYGVNS. CDR3 sequence reads: CASTAGDTIYF. The CDR3 region has the DNA TGTGCCAGCACAGCAGGTGACACCATATATTTT.

This clonotype was seen ten or more times. The chain employs TRBV12-3 or TRBV12-4 and TRBJ2-7; 11 bases fit TRBD2. Losses at the gene ends were 6 bases for V and 3 bases for J; bases not matched to a gene: 7. This CDR3 comprises 15 residues. CDR3 nucleotide sequence: TGTGCCAGCAGAACAGGGACTAGCGGCAGCTACGAGCAGTACTTC. Amino acid sequence: CASRTGTSGSYEQYF.

There are a few counts of this clonotype. V gene TRBV5-6 combines with J gene TRBJ2-5; D gene unclear. Germline values: CDR1 SGHDT, CDR2 YYEEEE. Trimming removed 4 bases at V and 2 bases at J, with 24 bases between. This CDR3 contains 18 residues. CDR3 DNA sequence: TGTGCCAGCAGCCTGATGGGGTTACTAAAGTCGGTACAAGAGACCCAGTACTTC. It is translated as CASSLMGLLKSVQETQYF.

In its sample, this clonotype was seen many times. The chain employs TRBV11-2 and TRBJ2-5, with a weak D call TRBD1 (5 bases). Germline assignment: CDR1 SGHAT and CDR2 FQNNGV. This CDR3 region has 17 residues. Trimming stripped 5 bases from V and 3 bases from J, with 22 bases between. The CDR3 loop is CASSLSQGRRVEETQYF. The CDR3 coding sequence is TGTGCCAGCAGCCTCTCCCAAGGGCGCAGGGTTGAAGAGACCCAGTACTTC. Filled out from reference TRBV11-2 and TRBJ2-5, the complete variable domain reads EAGVAQSPRYKIIEKRQSVAFWCNPISGHATLYWYQQILGQGPKLLIQFQNNGVVDDSQLPKDRFSAERLKGVDSTLKIQPAKLEDSAVYLCASSLSQGRRVEETQYFGPGTRLLVL.

In this sample, this clonotype turned up many times. The genes are TRBV7-9 and TRBJ1-5, with D hard to call. The CDR3 length is 14 residues. Trimming pared 2 bases from V and 8 bases from J, leaving 13 bases between. Germline V gene data show CDR1 as SEHNR and CDR2 as FQNEAQ (reference sequence). CDR3 loop: CASSLYGRFEPQHF. CDR3 coding DNA: TGTGCCAGCAGCTTATACGGGCGGTTCGAGCCCCAGCATTTT.

In this sample, this clonotype turned up many times. The rearrangement joins TRBV2 to TRBJ2-2; tentatively, D is TRBD2 (6 bases). Trimming took 6 bases from V and 6 from J, leaving 20 bases between them. In germline, CDR1 is SNHLY, CDR2 FYNNEI. The CDR3 has 16 amino acids. CDR3 in DNA: TGTGCCAGCAGACGGCTAGCGATTTTCGATGCCGGGGAGCTGTTTTTT. Its protein is CASRRLAIFDAGELFF. The full variable domain, completed using reference TRBV2 and TRBJ2-2, is EPEVTQTPSHQVTQMGQEVILRCVPISNHLYFYWYRQILGQKVEFLVSFYNNEISEKSEIFDDQFSVERPDGSNFTLKIRSTKLEDSAMYFCASRRLAIFDAGELFFGEGSRLTVL.

This clonotype came up many times. The rearrangement links TRBV29-1 to TRBJ2-5; weak D call: TRBD1 (6 bases). V was trimmed by 6 bases and J by 7 bases, leaving 15 bases between them. CDR3 length equals 12 residues. Germline values: CDR1 SQVTM, CDR2 ANQGSEA. The CDR3 reads CSVHRDIGTQYF. The CDR3 nucleotides are TGCAGCGTACACAGGGACATCGGGACCCAGTACTTC. The variable domain in full, with the rest retrieved from reference TRBV29-1 and TRBJ2-5, is SAVISQKPSRDICQRGTSLTIQCQVDSQVTMMFWYRQQPGQSLTLIATANQGSEATYESGFVIDKFPISRPNLTFSTLTVSNMSPEDSSIYLCSVHRDIGTQYFGPGTRLLVL.

This clonotype was seen repeatedly, ten times or more. The V gene is TRBV6-8, the J gene TRBJ1-1; 11 bases agree with TRBD1. This CDR3 is 18 amino acids long. The ends lost 7 bases at V and 0 bases at J; junction bases unmatched: 13. Looked up from germline, CDR1 is MNHGY and CDR2 is SAAAGT. The CDR3 DNA follows: TGTGCCAGCACCTACCCCTGGGGACAGGGGGGGGTGAACACTGAAGCTTTCTTT. It specifies CASTYPWGQGGVNTEAFF.

This clonotype came up many times. This chain uses TRBV6-5 with TRBJ2-7; D remains unclear. Germline loops: CDR1 MNHEY, CDR2 SVGAGI. Between the trimmed V and J ends, which lost 0 bases and 2 bases, there was a span of 5 bases. The CDR3 has 13 amino acids. CDR3 amino acids: CASSYSSTYEQYF. In DNA, the CDR3 is TGTGCCAGCAGTTACTCGAGCACCTACGAGCAGTACTTC.

This clonotype was seen repeatedly, ten times or more. The gene calls are TRBV6-2 or TRBV6-3 and TRBJ1-5, with a weak D call TRBD1 (6 bases). Trimming shortened V by 0 bases and J by 3 bases, and 15 bases separated the two germline ends. Germline loops: CDR1 MNHEY, CDR2 SVGEGT. This CDR3 is 17 amino acids long. The CDR3, as DNA: TGTGCCAGCAGTTACTCGCGGTCCAGGGGCCCCAATCAGCCCCAGCATTTT. It is translated as CASSYSRSRGPNQPQHF.

This clonotype occurred a few times. The rearrangement joins TRBV4-1 to TRBJ1-1; maybe TRBD1 (5 bases). V lost 0 bases and J lost 5, with 13 bases in between. Germline CDR1 reads MGHRA; CDR2 reads YSYEKL. CDR3 length equals 15 residues. The CDR3 here is CASSQEFRGGTEAFF. In DNA, the CDR3 is TGCGCCAGCAGCCAAGAGTTTCGGGGGGGAACTGAAGCTTTCTTT.

This clonotype was recorded a few times. CDR3 nucleotides: TGCGCCAGCAGCCAAGACGGTACCTACGAGCAGTACTTC. It is translated as CASSQDGTYEQYF. The chain carries TRBV4-1 and TRBJ2-7; D is unresolved. The CDR3 loop spans 13 amino acids. Trimming took off 0 bases at V and 2 bases at J, with 5 bases between the two ends. CDR1 is MGHRA and CDR2 is YSYEKL in the germline V gene.

A word on this clonotype: A much larger clone lies one base from this, so it may be a read error. This chain links TRBV6-1 with TRBJ2-7; D call uncertain. CDR1 is MNHNS, CDR2 SASEGT, per germline. This CDR3 comprises 13 residues. V lost 7 bases to trimming and J lost 4 bases, with 14 bases between them. CDR3 in DNA: TGTGCCAGCACCACCGGATCATATTACGAGCAGTACTTC. Translation gives CASTTGSYYEQYF.